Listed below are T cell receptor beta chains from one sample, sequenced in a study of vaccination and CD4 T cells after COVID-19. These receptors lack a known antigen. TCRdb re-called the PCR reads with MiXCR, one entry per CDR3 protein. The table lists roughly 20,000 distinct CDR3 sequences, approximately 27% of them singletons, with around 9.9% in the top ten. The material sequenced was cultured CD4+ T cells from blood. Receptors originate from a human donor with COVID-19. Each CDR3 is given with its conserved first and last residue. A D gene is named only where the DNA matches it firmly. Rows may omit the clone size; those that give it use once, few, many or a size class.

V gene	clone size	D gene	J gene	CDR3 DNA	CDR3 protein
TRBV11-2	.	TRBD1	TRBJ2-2	TGTGCCAGCAGCCCGGGACAGGGGACCGGGGAGCTGTTTTTT	CASSPGQGTGELFF
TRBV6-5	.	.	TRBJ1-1	TGTGCCAGCAGTTACTCGCATAACGCTGAAGCTTTCTTT	CASSYSHNAEAFF
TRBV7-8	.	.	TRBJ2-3	TGTGCCAGCAGCTTAAGTAACAGGGGGACTAGTAGTACGCAGTATTTT	CASSLSNRGTSSTQYF
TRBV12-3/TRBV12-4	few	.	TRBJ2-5	TGTGCCAGCAGTTTAAGGGGAACGGAGACCCAGTACTTC	CASSLRGTETQYF
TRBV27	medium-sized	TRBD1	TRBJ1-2	TGTGCCAGCAGCTACCGGGACAGGGGGCATGGCTACACCTTC	CASSYRDRGHGYTF
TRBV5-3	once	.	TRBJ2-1	TGTGCCAGCAGCTTGATACATCTTTGGCATGAGCAGTTCTTC	CASSLIHLWHEQFF
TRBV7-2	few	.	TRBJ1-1	TGTGCCAGCAGCACTGGTCTCTGGGGAAACACTGAAGCTTTCTTT	CASSTGLWGNTEAFF
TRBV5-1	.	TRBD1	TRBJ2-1	TGCGCCAGCAGCTTCATCCGGGGACAGGGTGCGAATGAGCAGTTCTTC	CASSFIRGQGANEQFF
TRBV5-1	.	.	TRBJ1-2	TGCGCCAGCAGCCCCACAGGGTTAGGTTTAGATGGCTACACCTTC	CASSPTGLGLDGYTF
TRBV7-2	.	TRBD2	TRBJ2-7	TGTGCCAGCAGCTTAGCCGGGGGGGCCAGTTCCTACGAGCAGTACTTC	CASSLAGGASSYEQYF
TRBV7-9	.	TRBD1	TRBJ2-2	TGTGCCAGCAGGAAGGGACAGGCGAACACCGGGGAGCTGTTTTTT	CASRKGQANTGELFF
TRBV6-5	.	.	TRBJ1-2	TGTGCCAGCAGTTCCCCGAGACTGCGGGACTATGGCTACACCTTC	CASSSPRLRDYGYTF
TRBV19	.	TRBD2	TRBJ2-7	TGTGCCAGTAGCCGTCCCGGGACTAGCGGGGGGGCCTACGAGCAGTACTTC	CASSRPGTSGGAYEQYF
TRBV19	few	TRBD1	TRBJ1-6	TGTGCCAGTACCGGCGGACAGGGTGGCAATTCACCCCTCCACTTT	CASTGGQGGNSPLHF
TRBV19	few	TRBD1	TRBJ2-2	TGTGCCAGTAGTATTACGGGACAGGCCACCGGGGAGCTGTTTTTT	CASSITGQATGELFF
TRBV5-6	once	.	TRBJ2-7	TGTGCCAGCAGCCGGGATTACTACGAGCAGTACTTC	CASSRDYYEQYF
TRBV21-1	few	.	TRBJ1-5	TGTGCCAGCAGCCTAGGGACAGGGGCCTGCTATAGCAATCAGCCCCAGCATTTT	CASSLGTGACYSNQPQHF
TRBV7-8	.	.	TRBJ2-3	TGTGCCAGCAGCTTAGTTAGGGGGGACACAGATACGCAGTATTTT	CASSLVRGDTDTQYF
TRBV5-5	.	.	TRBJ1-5	TGTGCCAGCAGCTTTGACAGGATCAATCAGCCCCAGCATTTT	CASSFDRINQPQHF
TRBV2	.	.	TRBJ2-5	TGTGCCAGCAGTGACAGATCCGTCCCCCAGTACTTC	CASSDRSVPQYF
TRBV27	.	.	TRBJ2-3	TGTGCCAGCAGTTCAGGGGATCCTAGCACAGATACGCAGTATTTT	CASSSGDPSTDTQYF
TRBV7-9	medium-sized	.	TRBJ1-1	TGTGCCAGCAGCTTAGTTGCAGTGAACACTGAAGCTTTCTTT	CASSLVAVNTEAFF
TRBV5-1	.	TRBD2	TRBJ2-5	TGCGCCAGCTCCCCGGGGGCGGGGGGGCCCGAGGAGACCCAGTACTTC	CASSPGAGGPEETQYF
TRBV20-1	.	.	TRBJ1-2	TGCAGTGCTAGAGAGCCGCGCCAGGGTGCTAACTATGGCTACACCTTC	CSAREPRQGANYGYTF
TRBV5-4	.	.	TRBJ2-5	TGTGCCAGCAGCGAGGTGAGGTACCAAGAGACCCAGTACTTC	CASSEVRYQETQYF
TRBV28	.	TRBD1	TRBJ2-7	TGTGCCAGCAGCCCACTGGGACAGGGACTTTACGAGCAGTACTTC	CASSPLGQGLYEQYF
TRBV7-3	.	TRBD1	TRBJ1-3	TGTGCCAGCAGCTCCGGACAGGGGGCTGGAAACACCATATATTTT	CASSSGQGAGNTIYF
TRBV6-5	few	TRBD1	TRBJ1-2	TGTGCCAGCAGTTACTTAGACAGGGCTGGCTATGGCTACACCTTC	CASSYLDRAGYGYTF
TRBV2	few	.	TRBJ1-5	TGTGCCAGCAGTGATGCGGATAGCAATCAGCCCCAGCATTTT	CASSDADSNQPQHF
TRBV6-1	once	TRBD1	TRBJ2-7	TGTTCCAGCAGTCAGAGACAGGGGGCTCGGTACTTC	CSSSQRQGARYF
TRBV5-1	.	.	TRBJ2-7	TGCGCCAGCAGCTTATCCACGAGGGATTCCTACGAGCAGTACTTC	CASSLSTRDSYEQYF
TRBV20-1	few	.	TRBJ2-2	TGCAGTGCGACACAGGGTATACGCACCGGGGAGCTGTTTTTT	CSATQGIRTGELFF
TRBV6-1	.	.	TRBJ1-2	TGTGCCAGCTTACCAATTGGGGGGGCGTATGGCTACACCTTC	CASLPIGGAYGYTF
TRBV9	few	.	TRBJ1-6	TGTGCCAGCAGCACCAGAGGAGGGGGGGCCTCACCCCTCCACTTT	CASSTRGGGASPLHF
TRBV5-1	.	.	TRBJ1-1	TGCGCCAGCAGCCCCCGAGGTGAGCGCTTGAACACTGAAGCTTTCTTT	CASSPRGERLNTEAFF
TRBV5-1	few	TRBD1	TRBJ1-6	TGCGCCAGCAGCTTGGCGTCGGCAGGGGGCGGTTCACCCCTCCACTTT	CASSLASAGGGSPLHF
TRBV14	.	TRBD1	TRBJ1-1	TGTGCCAGCAGCCCGAGGACAGGGTCGAACACTGAAGCTTTCTTT	CASSPRTGSNTEAFF
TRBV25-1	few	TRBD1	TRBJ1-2	TGTGCCAGCAGTGAAGGACAGGGGTTCTATGGCTACACCTTC	CASSEGQGFYGYTF
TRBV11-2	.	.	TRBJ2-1	TGTGCCAGCAGAGTAAGTGGCGGGAATGAGCAGTTCTTC	CASRVSGGNEQFF
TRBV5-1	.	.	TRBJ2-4	TGCGCCAGCAGCTCGGGGGCAGCCAAAAACATTCAGTACTTC	CASSSGAAKNIQYF
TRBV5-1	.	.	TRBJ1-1	TGCGCCAGCAGCTTCGACGGGAGGATGAACACTGAAGCTTTCTTT	CASSFDGRMNTEAFF
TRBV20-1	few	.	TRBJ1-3	TGCAGTGCGCAGGATTTCTCTGGAAACACCATATATTTT	CSAQDFSGNTIYF
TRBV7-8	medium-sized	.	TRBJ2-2	TGTGCCAGCAGCGGGGGTAGGACCGGGGAGCTGTTTTTT	CASSGGRTGELFF
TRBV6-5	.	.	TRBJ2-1	TGTGCCAGCAGTTACTGGGGAGTTAAGAACAATGAGCAGTTCTTC	CASSYWGVKNNEQFF